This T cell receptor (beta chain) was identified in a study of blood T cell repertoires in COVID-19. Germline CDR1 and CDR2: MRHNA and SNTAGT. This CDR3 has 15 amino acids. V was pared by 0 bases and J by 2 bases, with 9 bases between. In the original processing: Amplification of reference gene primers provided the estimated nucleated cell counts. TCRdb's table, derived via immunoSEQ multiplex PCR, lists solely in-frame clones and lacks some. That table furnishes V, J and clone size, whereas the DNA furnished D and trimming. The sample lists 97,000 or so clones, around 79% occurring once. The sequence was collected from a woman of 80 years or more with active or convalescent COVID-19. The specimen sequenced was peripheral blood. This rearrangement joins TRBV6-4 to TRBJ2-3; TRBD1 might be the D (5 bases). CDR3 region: CASSDSDNPTDTQYF. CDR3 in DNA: TGTGCCAGCAGTGACTCGGACAACCCCACAGATACGCAGTATTTT.